The 11 T cell receptor beta chains presented below share a single source sample, sequenced in a study of Graves' ophthalmopathy and Graves' hyperthyroidism. RNA transcripts served as template for amplifying TCR beta CDR3 sequences. HTBI-primed first-round RT-PCR preceded second-round multiplex PCR. TCRdb re-called the multiplex PCR reads through MiXCR, storing one row per CDR3 protein. The repertoire holds a few hundred thousand distinct CDR3 sequences, with about two fifths as singletons. The source material was peripheral blood or thyroid tissue (not recorded which). Source of these receptors: an adult man with Graves' hyperthyroidism.

This clonotype was recorded at least ten times. CDR3: CASRTGRNQPQHF. The CDR3 DNA is TGTGCCAGCAGAACGGGACGGAATCAGCCCCAGCATTTT. The chain uses TRBV6-5 and TRBJ1-5; weak D call: TRBD1 (5 bases). The V end lost 6 bases, the J end lost 4 bases, and 10 bases lay between the germline ends. The CDR3 spans 13 residues. From germline, CDR1 is MNHEY and CDR2 SVGAGI.

This clonotype appeared many times. This rearrangement joins TRBV4-1 to TRBJ2-5; weak D call: TRBD1 (6 bases). This CDR3 region has 15 residues. The V end lost 4 bases, the J end lost 5 bases, and 17 bases lay between the germline ends. Germline lookup yields CDR1 MGHRA and CDR2 YSYEKL. The CDR3 here is CASSPPYGGGETQYF. The DNA of the CDR3 is TGCGCCAGCAGCCCCCCATATGGGGGCGGTGAGACCCAGTACTTC.

With regard to this clonotype: It may be a read error: a sequence one base away is much more abundant. This rearrangement joins TRBV29-1 to TRBJ2-7; TRBD2 is a possible D gene (6 bases). The CDR3 extends over 11 amino acids. CDR1 is SQVTM, CDR2 ANQGSEA, per germline. The CDR3 loop reads CSVVKGGEQCF. In DNA form, the CDR3 reads TGCAGCGTTGTAAAGGGAGGCGAGCAGTGCTTC.

This clonotype has a handful of counts. This chain links TRBV27 with TRBJ2-5, with TRBD2 matching over 9 bases. Trimming took 5 bases from V and 5 from J; bases not matched to a gene: 6. The CDR3 contains 14 residues. CDR1 and CDR2 (germline): MNHEY, SMNVEV (reference sequence). CDR3 region: CASSKILAGETQYF. CDR3 coding DNA: TGTGCCAGCAGTAAAATACTAGCGGGTGAGACCCAGTACTTC.

This clonotype was observed a handful of times. The gene calls are TRBV12-3 or TRBV12-4 and TRBJ2-2; D is unclear. Trimming stripped 6 bases from V and 1 base from J, with 15 bases between. The CDR3 is 16 residues long. The CDR3: CASSPGADLNTGELFF. In nucleotides, the CDR3 is TGTGCCAGCAGCCCAGGAGCCGATTTGAACACCGGGGAGCTGTTTTTT.

J is TRBJ2-7 and V is TRBV29-1, with 8 bases that match TRBD1. J gave up 5 bases and V 6 bases, and 21 bases lay outside the gene matches. CDR1 and CDR2 (germline): SQVTM, ANQGSEA. The CDR3 loop spans 17 amino acids. CDR3 in amino acids: CSVLARGRGKPTHEQYF. The CDR3, as DNA: TGCAGCGTCTTGGCCAGGGGGCGCGGAAAACCGACGCACGAGCAGTACTTC.

This clonotype was seen a handful of times. The V call is TRBV4-1, the J call TRBJ2-7, with 13 bases fitting TRBD2. The germline V gene encodes CDR1 MGHRA and CDR2 YSYEKL. V shed 4 bases and J 2 bases; nucleotides not matched to a gene: 8. CDR3 size: 17 residues. CDR3: CASSPIPGTSGTYEQYF. CDR3 bases: TGCGCCAGCAGCCCAATACCCGGGACTAGCGGGACCTACGAGCAGTACTTC.

This clonotype occurred a few times. The chain is built from TRBV27 and TRBJ1-2; 8 bases are a match to TRBD1. V lost 3 bases, J lost 4 bases, and 7 bases stayed unmatched. The germline gives CDR1 MNHEY, CDR2 SMNVEV (reference sequence). The CDR3 is 15 residues long. The CDR3 protein is CASSFQGARGYGYTF. In DNA, the CDR3 is TGTGCCAGCAGTTTCCAGGGGGCGCGAGGCTATGGCTACACCTTC.

At least ten counts were recorded for this clonotype. The chain carries TRBV19 and TRBJ1-5; D is unclear. The CDR3 has 16 residues. V was cut by 2 bases and J by 6 bases, with 17 bases left in between. CDR1 LNHDA and CDR2 SQIVND come from the germline V gene (reference sequence). The chain's CDR3 is CASSIRGQESTQPQHF. In nucleotides, the CDR3 is TGTGCCAGTAGTATACGAGGGCAGGAGTCGACTCAGCCCCAGCATTTT.

This clonotype showed up many times. V usage is TRBV15 and J usage is TRBJ1-2; TRBD1 matches at 12 bases. The CDR3 totals 14 residues. Germline CDR1 and CDR2: LNHNV and YYDKDF (reference sequence). The J segment lost 7 bases and the V segment lost 8 bases, leaving 8 bases of the junction unmatched. Here the CDR3 reads CATQRDRGLGGYTF. CDR3 in DNA: TGTGCCACCCAAAGGGACAGGGGGCTAGGTGGCTACACCTTC.

In this sample, this clonotype turned up many times. This chain uses TRBV14 with TRBJ1-2, with D uncertain. Between the trimmed V and J ends, which lost 0 bases and 8 bases, there was a span of 10 bases. This CDR3 has 13 amino acids. The germline CDR1 and CDR2 sequences are SGHDN and FVKESK. CDR3 coding DNA: TGTGCCAGCAGCCAAGATCTTGAAGGCGGCTACACCTTC. Translated: CASSQDLEGGYTF.